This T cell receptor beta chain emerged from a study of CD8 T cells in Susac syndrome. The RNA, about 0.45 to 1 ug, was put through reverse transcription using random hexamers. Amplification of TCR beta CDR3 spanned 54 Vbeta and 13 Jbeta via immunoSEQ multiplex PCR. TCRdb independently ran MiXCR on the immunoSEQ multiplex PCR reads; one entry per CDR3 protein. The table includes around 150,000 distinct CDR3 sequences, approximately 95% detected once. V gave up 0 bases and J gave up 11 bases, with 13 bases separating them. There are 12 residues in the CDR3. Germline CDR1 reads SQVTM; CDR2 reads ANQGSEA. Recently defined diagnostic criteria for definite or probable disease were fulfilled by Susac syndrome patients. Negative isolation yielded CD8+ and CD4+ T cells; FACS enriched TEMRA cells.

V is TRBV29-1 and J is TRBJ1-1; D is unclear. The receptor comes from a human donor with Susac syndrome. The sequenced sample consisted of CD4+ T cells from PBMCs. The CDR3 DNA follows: TGCAGCGTTGAAGAGAGGAGAGGGAAGGCTTTCTTT. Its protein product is CSVEERRGKAFF.